This T cell receptor (beta chain) derives from a study of beta chain features in type 1 diabetes. Germline CDR1 reads SGHNT; CDR2 reads YYREEE (reference sequence). The trim removed 3 bases at V and 0 bases at J, leaving 2 bases unmatched. The CDR3 runs to 14 residues. Expressed TCRB transcripts were sequenced because the isolated RNA had all been reverse transcribed beforehand. Libraries were prepared by immunoSEQ multiplex PCR; TCRdb keeps only in-frame clonotypes and omits some of them. Altogether 200,000 to 250,000 clones are present, around 10% being singletons, with the ten largest covering 0.03% to 0.035%. Findings and limits, study-wide: Within the patient group, naive, central memory and Treg TCRB repertoires appeared more similar to each other than within healthy donors.

To note about this clone: The antigen remains undetermined.

What was sequenced was naive CD4+ T cells from blood. The chain uses TRBV5-4 and TRBJ2-7, with TRBD1 matching 8 bases. This TCR derives from a young woman in good health. The CDR3 bases are TGTGCCAGCAGCTGGACAGGGAGCTCCTACGAGCAGTACTTC. Its protein is CASSWTGSSYEQYF.